This T cell receptor beta chain was captured by sequencing in a study of identical twins. Study outcomes and limitations: There was an excess of low generation probability in the out-of-frame alpha sequences that twins shared. Among monozygotic twins, out-of-frame TCR alpha sharing exceeded what models predicted.

With respect to this clonotype: Its antigen is still unknown.

TCRdb analysed the 5' RACE reads with MiXCR anew, one entry per CDR3 protein. The sample lists 400,000 or so distinct CDR3 sequences, approximately 10% occurring once. The CDR3 extends over 14 amino acids. The V segment lost 6 bases and the J segment 4 bases; nucleotides outside the gene matches: 9. Per the germline V gene, CDR1 is DFQATT and CDR2 is SNEGSKA (reference sequence). Sequencing used naive T cells sorted from blood. This TCR derives from a woman aged 45-59 years in good health. The J gene is TRBJ2-5, the V gene TRBV20-1; 9 bases are a match to TRBD1. As DNA, the CDR3 is TGCAGTGCAGGTTTACAGGGGGCGGGAGAGACCCAGTACTTC. Amino acid sequence: CSAGLQGAGETQYF.